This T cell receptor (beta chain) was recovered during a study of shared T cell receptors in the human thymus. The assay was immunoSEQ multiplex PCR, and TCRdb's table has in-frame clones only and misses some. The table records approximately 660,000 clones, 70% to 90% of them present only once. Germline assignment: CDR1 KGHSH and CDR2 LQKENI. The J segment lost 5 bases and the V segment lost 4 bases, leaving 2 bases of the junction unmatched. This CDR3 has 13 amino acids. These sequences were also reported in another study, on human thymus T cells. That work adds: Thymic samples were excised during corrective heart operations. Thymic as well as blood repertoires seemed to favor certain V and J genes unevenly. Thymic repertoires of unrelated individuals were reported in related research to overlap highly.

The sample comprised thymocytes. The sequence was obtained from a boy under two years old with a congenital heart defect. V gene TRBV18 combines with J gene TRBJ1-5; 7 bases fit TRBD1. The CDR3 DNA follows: TGTGCCAGCTCACACGACAGGGATCAGCCCCAGCATTTT. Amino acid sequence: CASSHDRDQPQHF.